The source of this T cell receptor beta chain is a study of control samples from healthy donors and cancer patients. The CDR3 has 13 residues. Trimming removed 4 bases from V and 5 bases from J, with 11 bases in between. Per the germline V gene, CDR1 is SGHVS and CDR2 is FNYEAQ. Assay used: immunoSEQ multiplex PCR; TCRdb lists only in-frame clones, some missing. The sample lists fewer than 500,000 clones; 90% were seen once. What was sequenced was PBMCs. V usage is TRBV7-6 and J usage is TRBJ2-5; D unclear. The clonotype originates from a man in his forties or fifties with head and neck cancer. The DNA for the CDR3 is TGTGCCAGCAGCTCAATGGTCTGGGAGACCCAGTACTTC. Its translation is CASSSMVWETQYF. Filled out from reference TRBV7-6 and TRBJ2-5, the complete variable domain reads GAGVSQSPRYKVTKRGQDVALRCDPISGHVSLYWYRQALGQGPEFLTYFNYEAQQDKSGLPNDRFSAERPEGSISTLTIQRTEQRDSAMYRCASSSMVWETQYFGPGTRLLVL.